This T cell receptor beta chain derives from a study of T cells in Graves' hyperthyroidism and ophthalmopathy. Patients were excluded because of uncontrolled infection, other autoimmune disease, pregnancy or lactation. Diagnoses rested on clinical symptoms, serum thyroxine and TRAb, thyroid ultrasound and orbital computed tomography. Trimming at V came to 6 bases and at J to 9 bases, leaving 8 bases not matched to a gene. The CDR3 loop spans 13 amino acids. Germline V CDR1 and CDR2: MDHEN, SYDVKM. Amplified regions were TCR beta CDR3 sequences from RNA transcripts. Using the HTBI primer set, a first-round RT-PCR was run on the TCR CDR3. TCRdb ran MiXCR on the multiplex PCR reads and lists one entry per CDR3 protein. The sample consists of 500,000 to 650,000 distinct CDR3 sequences, 35% to 50% of them appearing once. Concerning this clonotype: Its target is not known.

General study results and limits: Separating ophthalmopathy from stable hyperthyroidism was achieved by a 13 V-J model. Most thyroid clonotypes expanded above 0.001 were also detected in blood.

V usage is TRBV28 and J usage is TRBJ2-5, with 9 nucleotides matching TRBD2. This TCR was sampled from an adult woman with Graves' disease, either hyperthyroidism or ophthalmopathy (not recorded which). The source material was peripheral blood or thyroid tissue (not recorded which). In DNA form, the CDR3 reads TGTGCCAGCAGGCTAGCGGGATTCACGGCCCAGTACTTC. This gives the protein CASRLAGFTAQYF.